Detailed here is one TCR beta chain. The CDR3 length is 13 residues. CDR1 and CDR2 from the germline V gene are DFQATT and SNEGSKA (reference sequence). V lost 6 bases and J 0 bases, leaving 9 bases between the germline ends. The record originates from a study of CD8 T cells in Susac syndrome. RNA amounts of roughly 0.45 to 1 ug underwent reverse transcription with random hexamers. The immunoSEQ assay covered 54 Vbeta and 13 Jbeta segments for CDR3. TCRdb reanalysed the immunoSEQ multiplex PCR reads using MiXCR and keeps one entry per CDR3 protein. The profile shows roughly 180,000 distinct CDR3 sequences, about 95% of them singletons.

This TCR came from a human donor in good health. The chain is built from TRBV20-1 and TRBJ2-1; D possibly matches TRBD1 or TRBD2 (6 bases each). The source material was CD4+ T cells from PBMCs. The CDR3 nucleotides are TGCAGTGCCCGGGGGCCCTCCTACAATGAGCAGTTCTTC. It translates to CSARGPSYNEQFF.